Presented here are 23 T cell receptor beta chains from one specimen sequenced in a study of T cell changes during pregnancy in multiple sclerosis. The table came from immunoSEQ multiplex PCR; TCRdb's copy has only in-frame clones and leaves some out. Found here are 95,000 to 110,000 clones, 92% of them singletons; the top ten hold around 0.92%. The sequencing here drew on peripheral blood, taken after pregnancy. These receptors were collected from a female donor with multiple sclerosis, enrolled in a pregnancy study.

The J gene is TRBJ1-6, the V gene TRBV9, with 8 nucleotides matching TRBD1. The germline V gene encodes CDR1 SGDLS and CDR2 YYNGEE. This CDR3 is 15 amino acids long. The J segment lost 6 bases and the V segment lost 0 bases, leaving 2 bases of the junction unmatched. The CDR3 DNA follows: TGTGCCAGCAGCGTAGCCGGACAGGGTAATTCACCCCTCCACTTT. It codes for CASSVAGQGNSPLHF.

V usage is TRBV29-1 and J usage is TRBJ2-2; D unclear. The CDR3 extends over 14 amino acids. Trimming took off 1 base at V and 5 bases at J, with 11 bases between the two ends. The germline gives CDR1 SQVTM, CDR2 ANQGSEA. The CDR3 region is CSVEVNIRTGELFF. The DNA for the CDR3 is TGCAGCGTTGAAGTGAACATTCGAACCGGGGAGCTGTTTTTT.

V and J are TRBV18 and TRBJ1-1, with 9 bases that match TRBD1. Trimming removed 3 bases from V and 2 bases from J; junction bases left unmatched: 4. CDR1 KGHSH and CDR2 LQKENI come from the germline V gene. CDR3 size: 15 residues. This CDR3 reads CASSPLQGANTEAFF. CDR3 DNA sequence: TGTGCCAGCTCACCCCTACAGGGGGCCAACACTGAAGCTTTCTTT.

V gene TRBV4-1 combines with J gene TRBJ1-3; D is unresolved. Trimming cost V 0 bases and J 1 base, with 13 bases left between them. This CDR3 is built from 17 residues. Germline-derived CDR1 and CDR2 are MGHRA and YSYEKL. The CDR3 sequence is CASSQDRNSPSGNTIYF. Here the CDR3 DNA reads TGCGCCAGCAGCCAAGATAGGAACAGCCCGTCTGGAAACACCATATATTTT.

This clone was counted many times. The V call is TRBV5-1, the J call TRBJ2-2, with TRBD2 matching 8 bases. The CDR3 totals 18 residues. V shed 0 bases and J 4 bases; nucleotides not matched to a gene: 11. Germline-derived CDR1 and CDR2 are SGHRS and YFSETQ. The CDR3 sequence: CASSLAPAGTRGTGELFF. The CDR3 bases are TGCGCCAGCAGCTTGGCCCCCGCCGGGACTAGAGGCACCGGGGAGCTGTTTTTT.

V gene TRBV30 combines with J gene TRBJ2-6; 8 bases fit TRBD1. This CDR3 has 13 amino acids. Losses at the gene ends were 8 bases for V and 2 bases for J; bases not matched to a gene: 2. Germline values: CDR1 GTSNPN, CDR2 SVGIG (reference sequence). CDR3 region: CALDRAGANVLTF. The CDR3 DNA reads TGTGCCCTGGACAGGGCTGGGGCCAACGTCCTGACTTTC.

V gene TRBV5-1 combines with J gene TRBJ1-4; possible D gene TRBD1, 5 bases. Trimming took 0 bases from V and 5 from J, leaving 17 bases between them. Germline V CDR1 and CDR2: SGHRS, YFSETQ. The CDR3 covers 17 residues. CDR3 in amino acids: CASSLASITGRNEKLFF. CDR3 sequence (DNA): TGCGCCAGCAGCTTGGCTTCAATTACAGGACGGAATGAAAAACTGTTTTTT.

CDR3 residues: CASSGGARNTIYF. The CDR3 DNA sequence: TGTGCCAGCAGTGGGGGGGCAAGAAACACCATATATTTT. The chain carries TRBV27 and TRBJ1-3, with D possibly matching TRBD1 (6 bases). Germline values: CDR1 MNHEY, CDR2 SMNVEV (reference sequence). V lost 5 bases, J lost 5 bases, and 10 bases lay in between. This CDR3 has 13 amino acids.

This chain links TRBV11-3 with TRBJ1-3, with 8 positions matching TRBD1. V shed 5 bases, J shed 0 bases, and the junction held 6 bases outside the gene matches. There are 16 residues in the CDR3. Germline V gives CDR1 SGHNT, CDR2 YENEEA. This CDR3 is CASSPGTGNSGNTIYF. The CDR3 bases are TGTGCCAGCAGCCCTGGGACAGGCAACTCTGGAAACACCATATATTTT.

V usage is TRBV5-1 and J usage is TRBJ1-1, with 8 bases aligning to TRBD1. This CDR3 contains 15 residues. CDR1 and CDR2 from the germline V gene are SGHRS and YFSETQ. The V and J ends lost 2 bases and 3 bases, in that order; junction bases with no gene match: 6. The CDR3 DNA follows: TGCGCCAGCAGCTTAAGACAGGGGACCGACACTGAAGCTTTCTTT. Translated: CASSLRQGTDTEAFF.

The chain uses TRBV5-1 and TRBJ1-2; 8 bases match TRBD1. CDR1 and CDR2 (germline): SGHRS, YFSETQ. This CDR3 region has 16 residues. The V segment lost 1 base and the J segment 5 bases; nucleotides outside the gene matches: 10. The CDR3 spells CASSLNLIQGGYGYTF. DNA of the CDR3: TGCGCCAGCAGCTTGAATTTGATACAGGGGGGGTATGGCTACACCTTC.

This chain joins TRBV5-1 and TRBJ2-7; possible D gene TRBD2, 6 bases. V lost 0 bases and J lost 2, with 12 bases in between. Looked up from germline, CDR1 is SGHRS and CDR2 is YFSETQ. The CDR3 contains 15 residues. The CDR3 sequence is CASSLGTGVPYEQYF. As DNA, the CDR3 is TGCGCCAGCAGCTTGGGTACGGGGGTTCCCTACGAGCAGTACTTC.

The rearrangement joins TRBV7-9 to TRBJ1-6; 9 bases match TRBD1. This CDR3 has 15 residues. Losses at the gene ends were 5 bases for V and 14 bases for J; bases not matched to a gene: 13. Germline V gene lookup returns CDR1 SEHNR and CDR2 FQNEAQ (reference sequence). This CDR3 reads CASSPGTGYFGSLHF. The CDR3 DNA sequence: TGTGCCAGCAGCCCCGGGACAGGGTATTTTGGGTCCCTCCACTTT.

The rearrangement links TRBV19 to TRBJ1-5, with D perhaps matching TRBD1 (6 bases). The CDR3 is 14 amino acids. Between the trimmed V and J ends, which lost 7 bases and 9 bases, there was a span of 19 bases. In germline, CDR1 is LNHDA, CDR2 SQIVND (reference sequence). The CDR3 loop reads CASTRGRGPSPQHF. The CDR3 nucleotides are TGTGCCAGTACCCGGGGCAGGGGCCCTTCGCCCCAGCATTTT.

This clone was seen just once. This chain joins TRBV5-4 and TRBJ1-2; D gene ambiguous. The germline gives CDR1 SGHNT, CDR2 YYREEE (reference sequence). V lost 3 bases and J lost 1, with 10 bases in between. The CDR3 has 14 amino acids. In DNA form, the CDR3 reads TGTGCCAGCAGCTCTGAGACGGGTAACTATGGCTACACCTTC. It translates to CASSSETGNYGYTF.

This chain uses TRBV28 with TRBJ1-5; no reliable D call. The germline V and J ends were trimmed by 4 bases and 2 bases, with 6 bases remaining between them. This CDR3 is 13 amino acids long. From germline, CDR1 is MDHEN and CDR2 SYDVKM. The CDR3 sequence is CASSSTGNQPQHF. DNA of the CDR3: TGTGCCAGCAGTTCTACAGGCAATCAGCCCCAGCATTTT.

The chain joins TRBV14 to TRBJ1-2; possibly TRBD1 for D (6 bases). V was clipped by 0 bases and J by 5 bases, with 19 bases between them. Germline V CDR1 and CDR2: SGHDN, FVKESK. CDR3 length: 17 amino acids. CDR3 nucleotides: TGTGCCAGCAGCCAAGATTCGGTCCGCGGGGGCCTTTATGGCTACACCTTC. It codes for CASSQDSVRGGLYGYTF.

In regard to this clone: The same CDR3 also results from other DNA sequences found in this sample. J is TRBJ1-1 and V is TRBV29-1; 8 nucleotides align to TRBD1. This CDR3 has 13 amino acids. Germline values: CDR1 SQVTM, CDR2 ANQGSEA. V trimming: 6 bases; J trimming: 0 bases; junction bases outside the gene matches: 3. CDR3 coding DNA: TGCAGCGTGAACAGGGGGATGAACACTGAAGCTTTCTTT. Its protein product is CSVNRGMNTEAFF.

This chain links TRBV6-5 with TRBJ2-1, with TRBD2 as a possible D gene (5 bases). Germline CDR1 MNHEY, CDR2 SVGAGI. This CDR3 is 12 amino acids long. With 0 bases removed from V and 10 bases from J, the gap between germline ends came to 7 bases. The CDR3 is CASSYSTGEQFF. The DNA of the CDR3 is TGTGCCAGCAGTTACTCGACGGGGGAGCAGTTCTTC.

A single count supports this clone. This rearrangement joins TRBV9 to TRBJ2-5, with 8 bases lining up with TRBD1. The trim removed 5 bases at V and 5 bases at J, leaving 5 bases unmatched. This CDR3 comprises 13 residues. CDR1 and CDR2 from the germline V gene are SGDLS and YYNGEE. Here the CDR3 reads CASRRTGQETQYF. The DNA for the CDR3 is TGTGCCAGCAGAAGGACAGGGCAGGAGACCCAGTACTTC.

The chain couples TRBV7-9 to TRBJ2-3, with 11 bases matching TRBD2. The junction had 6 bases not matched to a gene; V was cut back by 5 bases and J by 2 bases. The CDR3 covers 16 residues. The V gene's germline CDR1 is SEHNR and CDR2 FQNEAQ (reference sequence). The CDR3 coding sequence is TGTGCCAGCAGCAACCGACTAGCGGGGTCCACAGATACGCAGTATTTT. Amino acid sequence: CASSNRLAGSTDTQYF.

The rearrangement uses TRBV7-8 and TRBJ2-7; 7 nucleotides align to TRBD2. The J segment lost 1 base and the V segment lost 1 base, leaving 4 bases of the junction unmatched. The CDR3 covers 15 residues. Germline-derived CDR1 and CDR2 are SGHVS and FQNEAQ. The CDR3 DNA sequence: TGTGCCAGCAGCTTAGGTCCTAGCGGATCCTACGAGCAGTACTTC. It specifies CASSLGPSGSYEQYF.

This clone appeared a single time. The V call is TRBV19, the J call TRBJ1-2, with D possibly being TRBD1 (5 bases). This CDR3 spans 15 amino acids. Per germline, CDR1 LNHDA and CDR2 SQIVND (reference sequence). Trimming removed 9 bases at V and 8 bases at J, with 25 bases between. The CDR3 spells CASNAGLSTAGGYTF. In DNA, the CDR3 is TGTGCCAGCAATGCGGGACTCTCCACCGCGGGGGGCTACACCTTC.